This T cell receptor beta chain emerged from a study of T cell repertoires in cytomegalovirus infection. Turning to the study itself: Both a matching HLA type and CMV infection were indicated by public TCR beta signatures. Study outcomes and limitations: Frequencies of public TCR beta families were cumulated, and this identified carriers of CMV plus the relevant HLA. Dominating the ex vivo response were TCR beta clonotypes that were CMV-specific and HLA-C-restricted.

In TCRdb, the reads were re-called with MiXCR into one record per CDR3 protein. The table records approximately 500,000 distinct CDR3 sequences, more than 15% of them present only once. J was trimmed by 2 bases and V by 5 bases; bases with no gene match: 17. The CDR3 consists of 20 residues. Germline V CDR1 and CDR2: MNHEY, SVGAGI. This clonotype was picked up a small number of times. The antigen is unknown. The chain uses TRBV6-5 and TRBJ2-6; 8 nucleotides align to TRBD2. What was sequenced was CD8+ T cells from PBMCs. This TCR was sampled from a human donor in good health (CMV status not recorded). Some clones in this sample may be carry-over from other donors' samples. CDR3 DNA sequence: TGTGCCAGCAGTCCCGGTTGGGGTTGGCGGGAGGTACCTGGGGCCAACGTCCTGACTTTC. Its protein is CASSPGWGWREVPGANVLTF.